Shown below are 5 T cell receptor beta chains from a single sample sequenced in a study of T cells in Graves' hyperthyroidism and ophthalmopathy (dated by TCRdb to the late 2010s). Receptor libraries were prepared by multiplex PCR. The sample was run on an Illumina HiSeq 2000. TCR beta CDR3 regions were amplified from RNA transcripts. The TCR CDR3 was subjected to a first round of RT-PCR using the HTBI primer set and the Qiagen OneStep RT-PCR kit. The public reads were reprocessed in TCRdb via fastp at Q25 and MiXCR, keeping in-frame beta chains. Rows are unified per CDR3 protein, each entry keeping the most common DNA and genes. Counted in this sample were under 400,000 distinct CDR3 sequences; around 25% of them appeared once. Clones ranked in the top ten supply about 73% of the sample. Sequencing was performed on blood. The receptors stem from a man between 50 and 59 years old with Graves' hyperthyroidism.

This clonotype was seen at least ten times. This chain connects TRBV27 to TRBJ2-1, with D possibly TRBD2 on 6 matching bases. The CDR3 spans 14 residues. Germline lookup yields CDR1 MNHEY and CDR2 SMNVEV (reference sequence). Trimming cost V 4 bases and J 11 bases, with 18 bases left between them. CDR3 protein: CASSYEGGTSKQFF. The CDR3 region has the DNA TGTGCCAGCAGTTACGAGGGCGGGACGTCGAAGCAGTTCTTC.

The chain links TRBV6-1 to TRBJ2-2; 7 positions match TRBD2. There are 15 residues in the CDR3. J lost 5 bases, V lost 7 bases, and 10 bases had no gene match. Germline values: CDR1 MNHNS, CDR2 SASEGT. CDR3 residues: CASTKSGGRTGELFF. The CDR3 bases are TGTGCCAGCACCAAGTCGGGGGGACGGACCGGGGAGCTGTTTTTT.

This sequence joins TRBV20-1 and TRBJ1-2, with D possibly being TRBD1 (5 bases). Trimming shortened V by 7 bases and J by 3 bases, and 12 bases separated the two germline ends. Germline V gives CDR1 DFQATT, CDR2 SNEGSKA (reference sequence). The CDR3 runs to 12 residues. CDR3: CSVEGRDYGYTF. Here the CDR3 DNA reads TGCAGTGTGGAGGGGCGCGACTATGGCTACACCTTC.

Comments on this clonotype: As the CDR3 is not closed by the conserved phenylalanine or tryptophan, this likely results from a read error. This chain joins TRBV2 and TRBJ1-6, with D perhaps matching TRBD1 (5 bases). Trimming cost V 5 bases and J 5 bases, with 19 bases left between them. Germline CDR1 SNHLY, CDR2 FYNNEI. There are 17 residues in the CDR3. Written as DNA, the CDR3 is TGTGCCAGCAGTTCTCTTTCAGGGACCACGAATAATTCACCCCTCCACCTT. It is translated as CASSSLSGTTNNSPLHL.

This clonotype was seen at least ten times. Here the CDR3 reads CASRKLAGGRYNEQFF. For the CDR3, the DNA is TGTGCCAGCAGAAAATTAGCGGGGGGAAGGTACAATGAGCAGTTCTTC. The gene calls are TRBV12-3 or TRBV12-4 and TRBJ2-1; TRBD2 matches at 10 bases. The CDR3 totals 16 residues. V lost 6 bases, J lost 4 bases, and 9 bases stayed unmatched.